The entry that follows covers one T cell receptor (beta chain) sequence. Methods used by the authors: The authors estimated nucleated cell counts from reference gene primer amplification. The protocol was immunoSEQ multiplex PCR, while the TCRdb copy is restricted to in-frame clones and leaves out a portion. V and J calls and clone size are those listed in that table; D and trimming were worked out from the DNA. Of about 78,000 clones in the sample, roughly nine tenths are singletons; the top ten hold 4.9%. Germline V lookup: CDR1 SGHTA, CDR2 FQGNSA. Trimming cost V 8 bases and J 2 bases; bases outside gene matches: 4. The CDR3 runs 13 residues. The record originates from a study of blood T cell repertoires in COVID-19. Across the whole study: Acute and convalescent COVID-19 samples came from the United States, Italy and Spain. The analysed material was cDNA or gDNA that came from T cells, B-cell-depleted T cells, or PBMCs.

The chain joins TRBV7-2 to TRBJ2-7; 9 positions match TRBD2. The sample was peripheral blood. This TCR was recovered from a woman aged 80 or over with active or convalescent COVID-19. The CDR3 DNA reads as TGTGCCAGCCGTGAGCGGGGGGCCTACGAGCAGTACTTC. It translates to CASRERGAYEQYF. The full variable domain, completed using reference TRBV7-2 and TRBJ2-7, is GAGVSQSPSNKVTEKGKDVELRCDPISGHTALYWYRQSLGQGLEFLIYFQGNSAPDKSGLPSDRFSAERTGGSVSTLTIQRTQQEDSAVYLCASRERGAYEQYFGPGTRLTVT.